Listed below are T cell receptor beta chains from one sample, sequenced in a study of shared clonotypes between healthy human individuals. Profiling relied on immunoSEQ multiplex PCR, and the TCRdb table lists in-frame clones only, not all of them. The data contain about 470,000 clones, roughly 80% of them singletons. Material for sequencing was PBMCs. Receptors originate from a woman aged 40 to 50 in good health. Some clones in this sample may be carry-over from other donors' samples. CDR3s include the opening cysteine and the closing phenylalanine or tryptophan. The order of the fields is V gene, clone size, D gene, J gene, CDR3 protein, CDR3 DNA. A D gene is named only where the DNA matches it firmly. Expanded clones are given a class, and other clones once, few, many or no size at all.

>TRBV28|-|TRBD2|TRBJ2-7
CASRSSGSYEQYF
TGTGCCAGCAGGTCTAGCGGGAGCTACGAGCAGTACTTC
>TRBV18|-|TRBD1|TRBJ2-5
CASSPMGQGDQETQYF
TGTGCCAGCTCACCGATGGGACAGGGGGACCAAGAGACCCAGTACTTC
>TRBV19|few|-|TRBJ1-2
CASSIGIGRGYTF
TGTGCCAGTAGTATTGGTATCGGGCGTGGCTACACCTTC
>TRBV30|-|TRBD2|TRBJ2-7
CAWDTAGAYEQYF
TGTGCCTGGGACACTGCGGGAGCTTACGAGCAGTACTTC
>TRBV4-2|-|TRBD1|TRBJ1-1
CASSPQGGTLKTF
TGTGCCAGCAGCCCGCAGGGGGGGACACTGAAGACTTTT
>TRBV28|-|TRBD1|TRBJ1-1
CASTLSSGTGSAEAFF
TGTGCCAGCACCCTCTCATCCGGGACAGGGTCTGCTGAAGCTTTCTTT
>TRBV13|-|-|TRBJ2-4
CASSSSTGEGPRYF
TGTGCCAGCAGCTCATCTACGGGTGAGGGTCCCCGGTACTTC
>TRBV2|-|-|TRBJ2-7
CASRSDGGESREQYF
TGTGCCAGCCGAAGTGATGGGGGAGAGTCGAGGGAGCAGTACTTC
>TRBV9|-|TRBD2|TRBJ2-1
CASSEGLALSSYNEQFF
TGTGCCAGCAGCGAAGGACTAGCGTTGAGCTCCTACAATGAGCAGTTCTTC
>TRBV7-9|few|-|TRBJ1-1
CASSLLHENTEAFF
TGTGCCAGCAGCTTACTACACGAGAACACTGAAGCTTTCTTT
>TRBV19|-|-|TRBJ2-1
CASSIEGVSYNEQFF
TGTGCCAGTAGTATAGAGGGGGTCTCCTACAATGAGCAGTTCTTC
>TRBV19|-|-|TRBJ2-1
CASSIVERSNEQFF
TGTGCCAGTAGTATAGTGGAACGAAGCAATGAGCAGTTCTTC
>TRBV5-1|-|-|TRBJ2-7
CASSLARGGEQYF
TGCGCCAGCAGCTTGGCTAGAGGGGGCGAGCAGTACTTC
>TRBV18|-|TRBD2|TRBJ2-1
CASSPPHRGFSGKPYNEQFF
TGTGCCAGCTCACCCCCTCACCGGGGTTTTAGCGGGAAACCCTACAATGAGCAGTTCTTC
>TRBV7-9|once|-|TRBJ1-3
CASEALQGIGNTIYF
TGTGCCAGCGAGGCGTTACAGGGTATTGGAAACACCATATATTTT
>TRBV2|-|-|TRBJ1-5
CASTPGPNQPQHF
TGTGCCAGCACTCCAGGACCCAATCAGCCCCAGCATTTT
>TRBV4-1|once|TRBD2|TRBJ2-1
CASSQGTSGRAVYEQFF
TGCGCCAGCAGCCAAGGGACTAGCGGGAGGGCCGTCTATGAGCAGTTCTTC
>TRBV6-5|-|-|TRBJ1-3
CASSYSIVGAGNTIYF
TGTGCCAGCAGTTACTCGATCGTGGGGGCTGGAAACACCATATATTTT